The clone carrying this T cell receptor beta chain has only one observation. These data originate in a study of blood T cell repertoires in COVID-19. Study at large: The study drew acute and convalescent COVID-19 samples from the United States, Italy and Spain.

Clones were sequenced by immunoSEQ multiplex PCR, and TCRdb holds only the in-frame ones, with some missing. The data show 250,000 to 300,000 clones, with around 91% seen just once and about 12% held by the top ten. CDR3 length: 15 residues. V lost 5 bases and J lost 8; bases outside the gene matches: 10. From germline, CDR1 is MDHEN and CDR2 SYDVKM. The chain has TRBV28 and TRBJ1-4; 8 positions agree with TRBD1. The clonotype comes from a woman aged 55-70 years with acute or convalescent COVID-19. The sequenced material came from peripheral blood. CDR3 protein: CASSPAGQGGEKLFF. CDR3 coding DNA: TGTGCCAGCAGTCCGGCCGGACAGGGAGGAGAAAAACTGTTTTTT.